These 28 T cell receptor beta chains came from one sample sequenced in a study of glioma-infiltrating T cells after dendritic cell vaccination. Measured with immunoSEQ multiplex PCR; TCRdb has only the in-frame clones, and not every one. The sample records more than 70,000 clones, roughly 84% being singletons. Time point here: after dendritic cell vaccination, including at tumor progression/relapse. The material sequenced was blood, taken after dendritic cell vaccination. These receptors were taken from a human donor with glioblastoma.

The CDR3 DNA sequence: TGCGCCAGCAGCCCTCCGACCCGGGACAGGCTCGGAGCGGATACGCAGTATTTT. Translation gives CASSPPTRDRLGADTQYF. The rearrangement joins TRBV5-1 to TRBJ2-3, with 8 positions matching TRBD1. This CDR3 has 18 amino acids. J was trimmed by 6 bases and V by 4 bases; bases with no gene match: 19. CDR1 and CDR2 (germline): SGHRS, YFSETQ. Full variable domain (remainder filled in from reference TRBV5-1 and TRBJ2-3): KAGVTQTPRYLIKTRGQQVTLSCSPISGHRSVSWYQQTPGQGLQFLFEYFSETQRNKGNFPGRFSGRQFSNSRSEMNVSTLELGDSALYLCASSPPTRDRLGADTQYFGPGTRLTVL.

The chain uses TRBV2 and TRBJ2-1; TRBD2 agrees at 8 bases. CDR1 is SNHLY and CDR2 is FYNNEI in the germline V gene. V lost 4 bases and J lost 5; bases outside the gene matches: 13. This CDR3 is 17 amino acids long. The CDR3 region is CASSVRLAGPLDNEQFF. The CDR3 DNA sequence: TGTGCCAGCAGTGTCAGGCTAGCGGGTCCTCTGGACAATGAGCAGTTCTTC.

This sequence joins TRBV18 and TRBJ1-1; 7 positions match TRBD1. Germline assignment: CDR1 KGHSH and CDR2 LQKENI. CDR3 length equals 13 residues. J was trimmed by 6 bases and V by 3 bases; bases with no gene match: 4. The CDR3 region has the DNA TGTGCCAGCTCACCGACAGGGTCTTCTGAAGCTTTCTTT. This translates into CASSPTGSSEAFF.

The V call is TRBV18, the J call TRBJ2-7, with 10 nucleotides matching TRBD1. The CDR3 totals 17 residues. The junction had 12 bases not matched to a gene; V was cut back by 4 bases and J by 3 bases. Per the germline V gene, CDR1 is KGHSH and CDR2 is LQKENI. The CDR3 is CASSRKSSDRGFYEQYF. DNA for the CDR3: TGTGCCAGCTCACGAAAGTCCTCGGACAGGGGGTTCTACGAGCAGTACTTC. The variable domain in full, with the rest retrieved from reference TRBV18 and TRBJ2-7, is NAGVMQNPRHLVRRRGQEARLRCSPMKGHSHVYWYRQLPEEGLKFMVYLQKENIIDESGMPKERFSAEFPKEGPSILRIQQVVRGDSAAYFCASSRKSSDRGFYEQYFGPGTRLTVT.

This sequence joins TRBV4-1 and TRBJ2-1; D unclear. V was cut by 0 bases and J by 1 base, with 10 bases left in between. This CDR3 is built from 16 residues. CDR1 is MGHRA and CDR2 is YSYEKL in the germline V gene. The CDR3 protein is CASSQDAGSSYNEQFF. As DNA, the CDR3 is TGCGCCAGCAGCCAAGATGCAGGATCTTCCTACAATGAGCAGTTCTTC.

Only a few counts were recorded for this clone. The chain uses TRBV7-2 and TRBJ1-2; tentatively, D is TRBD1 (6 bases). CDR1 and CDR2 (germline): SGHTA, FQGNSA. V lost 1 base to trimming and J lost 4 bases, with 16 bases between them. The CDR3 is made up of 16 amino acids. The CDR3 sequence: CASSLVGTSEAYGYTF. CDR3 coding DNA: TGTGCCAGCAGCTTAGTGGGGACATCAGAAGCCTATGGCTACACCTTC.

The rearrangement joins TRBV7-9 to TRBJ1-1, with D possibly TRBD1 on 6 matching bases. Deletions cut 5 bases from V and 0 bases from J, with 13 bases between. Germline CDR1 SEHNR, CDR2 FQNEAQ (reference sequence). CDR3 length: 15 residues. This CDR3 is CASSERGAMNTEAFF. The CDR3 region has the DNA TGTGCCAGCAGCGAGCGGGGGGCCATGAACACTGAAGCTTTCTTT.

The rearrangement uses TRBV4-2 and TRBJ2-5; 9 nucleotides agree with TRBD2. CDR1 and CDR2 from the germline V gene are LGHNA and YNFKEQ. The V gene end was trimmed by 3 bases and the J gene end by 2 bases; junction bases not matched to a gene: 7. The CDR3 extends over 16 amino acids. The CDR3 loop reads CASSQPAGGAQETQYF. The CDR3 DNA reads TGTGCCAGCAGCCAGCCGGCGGGAGGGGCACAAGAGACCCAGTACTTC.

The gene calls are TRBV10-3 and TRBJ2-3; 7 nucleotides align to TRBD1. The V and J ends lost 0 bases and 1 base, in that order; junction bases with no gene match: 4. Germline-derived CDR1 and CDR2 are ENHRY and SYGVKD. The CDR3 covers 16 residues. CDR3 protein: CAISESTTGGTDTQYF. The CDR3 DNA sequence: TGTGCCATCAGTGAGTCGACAACAGGGGGCACAGATACGCAGTATTTT.

The chain carries TRBV7-9 and TRBJ2-7, with D hard to call. In germline, CDR1 is SEHNR, CDR2 FQNEAQ (reference sequence). V gave up 5 bases and J gave up 2 bases, with 10 bases separating them. CDR3 length: 13 amino acids. CDR3 loop: CASSPVAAYEQYF. DNA of the CDR3: TGTGCCAGCAGCCCCGTAGCTGCCTACGAGCAGTACTTC.

This clone was recorded only once. The chain recombines TRBV11-2 with TRBJ2-3; D is unclear. The CDR3 extends over 16 amino acids. V dropped 5 bases and J dropped 1 base, with 16 bases sitting between them. Germline CDR1 reads SGHAT; CDR2 reads FQNNGV. CDR3 coding DNA: TGTGCCAGCAGCCGTCATGTGAAGCTGGGCACAGATACGCAGTATTTT. It translates to CASSRHVKLGTDTQYF.

In nucleotides, the CDR3 is TGTGCCAGCAGTAACCCCGCCGCGGGTCAGCCCCAGCATTTT. Translating it yields CASSNPAAGQPQHF. The chain couples TRBV2 to TRBJ1-5; D is unclear. CDR1 and CDR2 (germline): SNHLY, FYNNEI. Between the trimmed V and J ends, which lost 5 bases and 6 bases, there was a span of 14 bases. The CDR3 has 14 residues.

The chain combines TRBV2 with TRBJ1-6; D remains ambiguous. V was pared by 2 bases and J by 3 bases, with 23 bases between. Germline V gene data show CDR1 as SNHLY and CDR2 as FYNNEI. The CDR3 loop spans 20 amino acids. The CDR3 spells CASSERMGQGAPHYNSPLHF. DNA for the CDR3: TGTGCCAGCAGTGAAAGGATGGGTCAAGGAGCCCCACACTATAATTCACCCCTCCACTTT.

Points on this clone: Germline is not matched at one junction end, which may reflect a read error. The rearrangement uses TRBV6-1 and TRBJ1-1; tentative D call: TRBD1 (5 bases). Germline assignment: CDR1 MNHNS and CDR2 SASEGT. This CDR3 region has 14 residues. The CDR3 reads CAGSEQGRGAEAFF. The DNA of the CDR3 is TGTGCCGGCAGTGAACAAGGGCGGGGGGCTGAAGCTTTCTTT.

The V and J genes are TRBV7-9 and TRBJ2-5; 9 nucleotides line up with TRBD1. The end of the DNA is better explained by TRBJ2-7, so the J call may be wrong. This CDR3 spans 14 amino acids. Germline V gene data show CDR1 as SEHNR and CDR2 as FQNEAQ (reference sequence). CDR3 residues: CASSDGGQGYEQYF. CDR3 nucleotide sequence: TGTGCCAGCAGCGACGGGGGACAGGGCTACGAGCAGTACTTC.

DNA for the CDR3: TGTGCCAGCTTGAGGGAACTGACAGATACGCAGTATTTT. This codes for CASLRELTDTQYF. The chain has TRBV5-4 and TRBJ2-3, with a tentative D call TRBD2 (5 bases). The length of the CDR3 is 13 residues. In germline, CDR1 is SGHNT, CDR2 YYREEE (reference sequence). V was pared by 7 bases and J by 3 bases, with 12 bases between.

The chain links TRBV18 to TRBJ2-6; D is possibly TRBD2 (6 bases). Deletions cut 3 bases from V and 0 bases from J, with 15 bases between. Germline V gives CDR1 KGHSH, CDR2 LQKENI. The CDR3 runs 18 residues. CDR3 nucleotides: TGTGCCAGCTCACCCATACTCGGGGACTCCTCTGGGGCCAACGTCCTGACTTTC. Its protein product is CASSPILGDSSGANVLTF.

This chain uses TRBV7-3 with TRBJ1-1, with D perhaps TRBD1 (5 bases). The CDR3 loop spans 13 amino acids. V gave up 3 bases and J gave up 6 bases, with 11 bases separating them. Germline values: CDR1 SGHTA, CDR2 FQGTGA. In DNA form, the CDR3 reads TGTGCCAGCAGCTTGACTGTCAGGGCTGAAGCTTTCTTT. This codes for CASSLTVRAEAFF.

V gene TRBV7-6 combines with J gene TRBJ2-1; possibly TRBD1 for D (5 bases). V gave up 0 bases and J gave up 8 bases, with 11 bases separating them. The CDR3 consists of 14 residues. The germline V gene has CDR1 SGHVS and CDR2 FNYEAQ. CDR3 residues: CASSLAQGFYEQFF. In DNA form, the CDR3 reads TGTGCCAGCAGCTTAGCGCAGGGTTTCTATGAGCAGTTCTTC. Variable domain in full (rest from reference TRBV7-6 and TRBJ2-1): GAGVSQSPRYKVTKRGQDVALRCDPISGHVSLYWYRQALGQGPEFLTYFNYEAQQDKSGLPNDRFSAERPEGSISTLTIQRTEQRDSAMYRCASSLAQGFYEQFFGPGTRLTVL.

V usage is TRBV30 and J usage is TRBJ2-7; 7 bases line up with TRBD1. This CDR3 is 13 amino acids long. Germline V gene data show CDR1 as GTSNPN and CDR2 as SVGIG (reference sequence). V gave up 1 base and J gave up 6 bases; unmatched junction bases: 6. In DNA form, the CDR3 reads TGTGCCTGGAGTGAACGGACAGGCAGCGAGCAGTACTTC. Protein: CAWSERTGSEQYF.

The table lists this clone with a few counts. This chain uses TRBV7-2 with TRBJ2-2; D may be TRBD1 (6 bases). Germline assignment: CDR1 SGHTA and CDR2 FQGNSA. The CDR3 consists of 15 residues. Trimming took off 11 bases at V and 5 bases at J, with 21 bases between the two ends. The CDR3 nucleotides read TGTGCCCTAAGGGGGAAGGGTCTGAGAACCGGGGAGCTGTTTTTT. It encodes CALRGKGLRTGELFF.

The chain recombines TRBV27 with TRBJ1-4, with TRBD1 matching over 7 bases. Trimming cost V 3 bases and J 7 bases; bases outside gene matches: 5. This CDR3 region has 14 residues. CDR1 is MNHEY, CDR2 SMNVEV, per germline (reference sequence). This CDR3 is CASSFLDRPEKLFF. For the CDR3, the DNA is TGTGCCAGCAGTTTCTTGGACAGGCCTGAAAAACTGTTTTTT.

This clone came up once. The V and J genes are TRBV7-9 and TRBJ1-2; 7 bases are a match to TRBD1. Trimming cost V 4 bases and J 0 bases; bases outside gene matches: 8. Germline assignment: CDR1 SEHNR and CDR2 FQNEAQ (reference sequence). The CDR3 contains 16 residues. CDR3 sequence (DNA): TGTGCCAGCAGCTCCCAGGGGGGACAGACTAACTATGGCTACACCTTC. Amino acids: CASSSQGGQTNYGYTF.

The chain links TRBV7-8 to TRBJ2-1, with TRBD2 matching over 7 bases. The CDR3 covers 13 residues. V gave up 4 bases and J gave up 8 bases; unmatched junction bases: 5. CDR1 and CDR2 (germline): SGHVS, FQNEAQ. CDR3 loop: CASSSPTSDEQFF. CDR3 nucleotide sequence: TGTGCCAGCAGCTCCCCTACTAGCGATGAGCAGTTCTTC.

The V and J genes are TRBV2 and TRBJ2-3; unclear D gene. CDR3 length: 14 amino acids. The V and J ends lost 8 bases and 0 bases respectively, with 12 bases between them. CDR1 and CDR2 (germline): SNHLY, FYNNEI. CDR3 region: CASVIQASTDTQYF. The CDR3 nucleotides are TGTGCCAGCGTCATCCAGGCCAGCACAGATACGCAGTATTTT. Full variable domain (rest looked up from reference TRBV2 and TRBJ2-3): EPEVTQTPSHQVTQMGQEVILRCVPISNHLYFYWYRQILGQKVEFLVSFYNNEISEKSEIFDDQFSVERPDGSNFTLKIRSTKLEDSAMYFCASVIQASTDTQYFGPGTRLTVL.

The chain carries TRBV30 and TRBJ2-3; 9 bases map to TRBD2. Germline CDR1 is GTSNPN and CDR2 is SVGIG (reference sequence). The V gene end was trimmed by 0 bases and the J gene end by 3 bases; junction bases not matched to a gene: 1. The CDR3 runs 14 residues. CDR3 residues: CAWSVSGSTDTQYF. The CDR3 bases are TGTGCCTGGAGTGTTAGCGGGAGTACAGATACGCAGTATTTT.

CDR3 coding DNA: TGTGCCAGTAGTATCCAGGGCACCTACGAGCAGTACTTC. It translates to CASSIQGTYEQYF. V and J are TRBV19 and TRBJ2-7, with D possibly matching TRBD1 (5 bases). The germline CDR1 and CDR2 sequences are LNHDA and SQIVND (reference sequence). V was trimmed by 3 bases and J by 2 bases, leaving 8 bases between them. CDR3 length: 13 residues.

The chain recombines TRBV30 with TRBJ2-5; TRBD2 matches 12 bases. CDR1 and CDR2 (germline): GTSNPN, SVGIG (reference sequence). With V trimmed by 7 bases and J by 6 bases, 15 bases remained unmatched. The CDR3 has 16 amino acids. The CDR3 loop is CAFRASGRAVGQTQYF. The CDR3 nucleotides read TGTGCCTTCCGAGCTAGCGGGAGGGCCGTCGGGCAGACCCAGTACTTC.